This T cell receptor (beta chain) came from a study of T cells in Graves' hyperthyroidism and ophthalmopathy. This clonotype was detected many times. RNA transcripts yielded amplified TCR beta CDR3 regions. Initially, a first-round RT-PCR of the TCR CDR3 employed the HTBI primer set. One entry per CDR3 protein, called by TCRdb with MiXCR from the multiplex PCR reads. The sample has 370,000 or so distinct CDR3 sequences; approximately 25% are singletons. This receptor was taken from a man aged 45-65 years with Graves' hyperthyroidism. The sequencing sample was made of blood.

CDR3 DNA sequence: TGTGCCAGCAGAGAACTAGCGGAGCCTGGCAATGAGCAGTTCTTC. Translation gives CASRELAEPGNEQFF. V and J are TRBV6-1 and TRBJ2-1; 8 nucleotides line up with TRBD2. Germline CDR1 is MNHNS and CDR2 is SASEGT. V was pared by 6 bases and J by 6 bases, with 10 bases of the junction left unmatched. The CDR3 has 15 residues.